This TCR beta chain was sequenced for a study of cytomegalovirus exposure and HLA in healthy donors. Study findings and constraints: The authors reported that TCR beta sequences could predict HLA-A and HLA-B alleles. These predictions were accurate for most subjects in the first cohort.

CDR1 and CDR2 (germline): SGHNT, YYREEE (reference sequence). The J segment lost 6 bases and the V segment lost 4 bases, leaving 4 bases of the junction unmatched. This CDR3 comprises 15 residues. The PCR was carried out with 60 Vbeta primers and 13 Jbeta primers. Using immunoSEQ multiplex PCR, the repertoire was profiled, and TCRdb retains in-frame clones only, with some absent. The sample holds 110,000 or so clones, almost 75% seen once. Regarding this clone: Its antigen is still unknown.

This chain uses TRBV5-4 with TRBJ2-3; 14 nucleotides line up with TRBD2. The TCR comes from a man aged 35 to 55 in good health and CMV-seronegative. Input material: PBMCs. The CDR3 is CASSPGLAGVDTQYF. CDR3 DNA: TGTGCCAGCAGCCCGGGACTAGCGGGGGTGGATACGCAGTATTTT.